The rows below give T cell receptor beta chains drawn from one sample of a study of blood T cell repertoires in COVID-19. The method was immunoSEQ multiplex PCR; TCRdb's version includes in-frame clones alone and lacks a portion of them. The table has approximately 300,000 clones, about 85% seen once. Specimen: PBMCs or T cells enriched from blood (not recorded which). The receptor set was obtained from a woman between 25 and 40 years old who had recovered from COVID-19. Each CDR3 is given with its conserved first and last residue. D genes are given only for firm matches. Size is omitted from some rows. Given values are once, few, many or a class for expanded clones.

>TRBJ1-3|TRBD1|.|TRBV27
TGTGTCGAAGGGGGACAGTTGGCAGCCTCTGGAAACACCATATATTTT
CVEGGQLAASGNTIYF
>TRBJ1-1|.|once|TRBV5-1
TGCGCCAGCAGCTTGGCCGGGGGACCGAACACTGAAGCTTTCTTT
CASSLAGGPNTEAFF
>TRBJ1-2|.|.|TRBV9
TGTGCCAGCAGAAGGGGTGGCTCTGGCTACACCTTC
CASRRGGSGYTF
>TRBJ1-1|.|.|TRBV5-5
TGTGCCAGCAGCCAGGGCGCCTTGGGGGGCACTGAAGCTTTCTTT
CASSQGALGGTEAFF
>TRBJ2-5|TRBD1|.|TRBV5-6
TGTGCCAGCAGCCTGAAGGGGGCCGGTGAGACCCAGTACTTC
CASSLKGAGETQYF
>TRBJ1-4|.|once|TRBV30
TGTGCCTGGAGTGACAGAGAAAAACTGTTTTTT
CAWSDREKLFF
>TRBJ1-2|TRBD1|once|TRBV12-3/TRBV12-4
TGTGCCAGCAGTTTAGGACAGGGGTATGGCTACACCTTC
CASSLGQGYGYTF
>TRBJ1-2|.|.|TRBV19
TGTGCCAGTAGTATAGCAAGGACAGCGATTAAGGCCGAAGGCTACACCTTC
CASSIARTAIKAEGYTF
>TRBJ1-1|.|.|TRBV5-4
TGTGCCAGCAGCTCATTATTGGGGACTACGAACACTGAAGCTTTCTTT
CASSSLLGTTNTEAFF
>TRBJ1-1|.|.|TRBV6-5
TGTGCCAGCATAGAGAGGAACACTGAAGCTTTCTTT
CASIERNTEAFF
>TRBJ2-5|TRBD2|.|TRBV5-5
TGTGCCAGCAGCTTCGGGGGGAGGCCAGAGACCCAGTACTTC
CASSFGGRPETQYF
>TRBJ1-2|.|.|TRBV7-9
TGTGCCAGCAGCTTAGGGGCAGGGTCCTTCTATGGCTACACCTTC
CASSLGAGSFYGYTF
>TRBJ1-5|.|.|TRBV7-8
TGTGCCAGCAGCGACGGCCAGGGTATAGTACAGCCCCAGCATTTT
CASSDGQGIVQPQHF
>TRBJ2-7|.|.|TRBV7-9
TGTGCCAGCAGCCTCGCAGGGGTCTACGAGCAGTACTTC
CASSLAGVYEQYF
>TRBJ2-3|TRBD2|.|TRBV11-2
TGTGCCAGCAGCTGGGGGACTAGCCCAGATACGCAGTATTTT
CASSWGTSPDTQYF
>TRBJ2-7|TRBD2|few|TRBV7-9
TGTGCCAGCAGCTCCGGACTAGACCACGAGCAGTACTTC
CASSSGLDHEQYF
>TRBJ2-2|.|.|TRBV30
TGTGCCTGGAGTGTAACCCCAGGGGTGACCGGGGAGCTGTTTTTT
CAWSVTPGVTGELFF
>TRBJ1-2|TRBD1|.|TRBV6-5
TGTGCCAGCAGACAAACAGGGGGCAACGGCTACACCTTC
CASRQTGGNGYTF